The clone carrying this TCR beta chain was seen just once. Its antigen is not known. For each subset, genomic DNA was distributed in equal portions over several immunoSEQ plates. Ten immunoSEQ deep assay plates were used to sequence the DNA of unsorted PBMCs. Clones were read by immunoSEQ multiplex PCR, and TCRdb kept only the in-frame ones, dropping some. The sample contains fewer than 600,000 clones, around 79% of which appear only once. With V trimmed by 2 bases and J by 6 bases, 1 base remained unmatched. Germline assignment: CDR1 MNHEY and CDR2 SMNVEV (reference sequence). This CDR3 is 16 amino acids long. The data originate from a study of shared clonotypes between healthy human individuals. Study results and caveats: With few donors, the genetic and exposure-history diversity represented was limited.

The study drew its donors from healthy HIV-negative adults without recent acute infections or vaccinations. The chain combines TRBV27 with TRBJ2-1; 16 nucleotides match TRBD2. This receptor was obtained from a woman in her thirties or forties in good health. Some clones in this sample may be carry-over from other donors' samples. Sequencing input: PBMCs. The CDR3 sequence: CASSLGTSGRVNEQFF. CDR3 coding DNA: TGTGCCAGCAGTTTAGGGACTAGCGGGAGGGTCAATGAGCAGTTCTTC.